Given below is one TCR beta chain in context. Its antigen is unknown. The data originate from a study of cytomegalovirus exposure and HLA in healthy donors. Study context: An early data release held tens of millions of unique TCRs from HLA-typed donors. General observations from the study: A missense DCLRE1C variant was associated with V- and J-gene trimming of TCR beta chains in a later analysis, and an independent cohort replicated the association. It was 164 TCR beta chains that were listed as cytomegalovirus-associated.

When sampled, the donors appeared nominally healthy, though they likely had unrecorded immune exposures. PCR amplification relied on 60 Vbeta primers (plus 13 Jbeta primers). Sequencing used immunoSEQ multiplex PCR; TCRdb keeps in-frame clones, though not all of them. The sample yields approximately 60,000 clones, about 80% seen once. CDR1 is SGHTA, CDR2 FQGNSA, per germline. V dropped 6 bases and J dropped 7; count of bases not matched to a gene: 6. The CDR3 extends over 13 amino acids. Sequenced sample: PBMCs. This chain uses TRBV7-2 with TRBJ1-5; 7 bases align to TRBD1. The clonotype originates from a man aged 40-49 years in good health and CMV-seronegative. Written as DNA, the CDR3 is TGTGCCAGCAGTCACGACAGGGTGCAGCCCCAGCATTTT. Residues: CASSHDRVQPQHF.